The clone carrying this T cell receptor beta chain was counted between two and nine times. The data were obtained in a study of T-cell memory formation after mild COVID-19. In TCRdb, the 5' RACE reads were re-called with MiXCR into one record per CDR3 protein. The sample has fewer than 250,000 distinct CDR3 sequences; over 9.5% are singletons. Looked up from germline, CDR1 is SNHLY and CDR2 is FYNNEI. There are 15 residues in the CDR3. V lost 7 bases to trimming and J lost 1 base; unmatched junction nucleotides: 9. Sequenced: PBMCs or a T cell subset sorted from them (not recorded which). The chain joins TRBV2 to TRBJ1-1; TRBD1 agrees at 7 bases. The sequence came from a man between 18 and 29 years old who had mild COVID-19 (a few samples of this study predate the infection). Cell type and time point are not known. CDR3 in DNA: TGTGCCAGCAACCGACAGGGCGGGGGGAACACTGAAGCTTTCTTT. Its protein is CASNRQGGGNTEAFF. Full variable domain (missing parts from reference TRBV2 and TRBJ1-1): EPEVTQTPSHQVTQMGQEVILRCVPISNHLYFYWYRQILGQKVEFLVSFYNNEISEKSEIFDDQFSVERPDGSNFTLKIRSTKLEDSAMYFCASNRQGGGNTEAFFGQGTRLTVV.